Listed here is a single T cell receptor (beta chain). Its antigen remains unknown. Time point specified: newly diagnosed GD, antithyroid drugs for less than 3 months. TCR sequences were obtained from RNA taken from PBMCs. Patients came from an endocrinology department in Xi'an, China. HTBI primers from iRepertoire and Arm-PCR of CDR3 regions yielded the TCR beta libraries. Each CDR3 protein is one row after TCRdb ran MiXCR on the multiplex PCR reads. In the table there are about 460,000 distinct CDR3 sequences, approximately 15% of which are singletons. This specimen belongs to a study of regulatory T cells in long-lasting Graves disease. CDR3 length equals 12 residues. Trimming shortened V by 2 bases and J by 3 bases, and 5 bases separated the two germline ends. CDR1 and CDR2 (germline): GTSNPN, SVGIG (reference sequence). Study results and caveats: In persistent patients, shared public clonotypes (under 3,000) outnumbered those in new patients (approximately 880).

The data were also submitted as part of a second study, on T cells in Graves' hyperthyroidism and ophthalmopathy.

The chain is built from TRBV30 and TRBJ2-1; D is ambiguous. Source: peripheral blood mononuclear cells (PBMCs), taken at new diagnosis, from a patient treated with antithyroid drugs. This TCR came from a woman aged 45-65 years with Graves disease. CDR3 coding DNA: TGTGCCTGGAGTTCCCTCTACAATGAGCAGTTCTTC. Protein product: CAWSSLYNEQFF.